A single sample is the source of the 22 T cell receptor beta chains below, sequenced in a study of CD8 T cells in Susac syndrome. RNA totalling roughly 0.45 to 1 ug underwent reverse transcription with random hexamers. TCRdb fed the immunoSEQ multiplex PCR reads into MiXCR, producing one record per CDR3 protein. The sample yields approximately 74,000 distinct CDR3 sequences, about 92% seen once. The sequenced sample was CD4+ T cells from PBMCs. Every receptor here comes from a human donor with Susac syndrome.

The chain employs TRBV5-1 and TRBJ2-3; 10 positions agree with TRBD2. The CDR3 runs 16 residues. V shed 6 bases, J shed 6 bases, and the junction held 13 bases outside the gene matches. CDR1 is SGHRS, CDR2 YFSETQ, per germline. CDR3 in DNA: TGCGCCAGCACCCTGCAAAGGAGCGGGAGGGCCGATACGCAGTATTTT. Translating it yields CASTLQRSGRADTQYF.

The chain uses TRBV9 and TRBJ1-3, with TRBD1 matching over 9 bases. The CDR3 extends over 15 amino acids. The germline V gene has CDR1 SGDLS and CDR2 YYNGEE. Unmatched junction bases numbered 9, after V lost 3 bases and J lost 8 bases. In DNA, the CDR3 is TGTGCCAGCAGCGATCGGGACAGGGCCGTTGACACCATATATTTT. This translates into CASSDRDRAVDTIYF.

This rearrangement joins TRBV19 to TRBJ2-3; either TRBD1 or TRBD2 may fit D (6 bases each). Germline-derived CDR1 and CDR2 are LNHDA and SQIVND (reference sequence). This CDR3 comprises 13 residues. V lost 4 bases to trimming and J lost 6 bases, with 11 bases between them. The CDR3 sequence: CASSSQGRDTQYF. In DNA form, the CDR3 reads TGTGCCAGTAGTAGCCAGGGGAGGGATACGCAGTATTTT.

The chain uses TRBV28 and TRBJ2-5; unclear D gene. V was pared by 5 bases and J by 6 bases, with 10 bases between. In germline, CDR1 is MDHEN, CDR2 SYDVKM. This CDR3 has 12 amino acids. CDR3 amino acids: CASSTTRKTQYF. The DNA for the CDR3 is TGTGCCAGCAGTACTACGAGGAAGACCCAGTACTTC.

This clonotype is a singleton in its sample. The chain couples TRBV7-3 to TRBJ2-3; perhaps D is TRBD1 or TRBD2 (6 bases each). The V and J ends lost 0 bases and 1 base respectively, with 14 bases between them. CDR3 length: 17 amino acids. Germline V CDR1 and CDR2: SGHTA, FQGTGA. In nucleotides, the CDR3 is TGTGCCAGCAGCTTAACGCCTTTTAGGGGGGGCACAGATACGCAGTATTTT. It specifies CASSLTPFRGGTDTQYF.

The rearrangement uses TRBV14 and TRBJ2-7; D unresolved. Germline lookup yields CDR1 SGHDN and CDR2 FVKESK. Trimming removed 1 base from V and 10 bases from J, with 11 bases in between. This CDR3 comprises 12 residues. The CDR3 region has the DNA TGTGCCAGCAGCCAAGTAGGACGAAAACAGTACTTC. Its protein is CASSQVGRKQYF.

The J gene is TRBJ2-3, the V gene TRBV5-1, with a weak D call TRBD1 (6 bases). V was trimmed by 2 bases and J by 4 bases, leaving 14 bases between them. The CDR3 has 15 residues. Germline V lookup: CDR1 SGHRS, CDR2 YFSETQ. This CDR3 reads CASSFSQQGPDTQYF. DNA for the CDR3: TGCGCCAGCAGCTTTTCACAGCAGGGGCCAGATACGCAGTATTTT.

V gene TRBV19 combines with J gene TRBJ2-7; TRBD1 might be the D (6 bases). The V gene lost 9 bases and the J gene lost 5 bases, with 20 bases spanning the gap. CDR1 LNHDA and CDR2 SQIVND come from the germline V gene (reference sequence). This CDR3 has 14 amino acids. CDR3 DNA: TGTGCCAGCCTACTGGCAGGGGAAACGGACGAGCAGTACTTC. Its protein is CASLLAGETDEQYF. Full variable domain (outside the CDR3, taken from reference TRBV19 and TRBJ2-7): DGGITQSPKYLFRKEGQNVTLSCEQNLNHDAMYWYRQDPGQGLRLIYYSQIVNDFQKGDIAEGYSVSREKKESFPLTVTSAQKNPTAFYLCASLLAGETDEQYFGPGTRLTVT.

This chain connects TRBV18 to TRBJ2-6; 8 bases are shared with TRBD2. This CDR3 has 15 residues. The V and J ends lost 3 bases and 2 bases, in that order; junction bases with no gene match: 0. CDR1 KGHSH and CDR2 LQKENI come from the germline V gene. The CDR3 DNA is TGTGCCAGCTCACCGCGGGGGGCTGGGGCCAACGTCCTGACTTTC. Its protein is CASSPRGAGANVLTF.

This clonotype was detected only once. The V call is TRBV5-1, the J call TRBJ1-2; maybe TRBD1 (6 bases). Trimming pared 1 base from V and 4 bases from J, leaving 17 bases between. The germline V gene encodes CDR1 SGHRS and CDR2 YFSETQ. The CDR3 contains 16 residues. The CDR3 region has the DNA TGCGCCAGCAGCTTGCGCGCCGGGGGCTTGGGCTATGGCTACACCTTC. As protein: CASSLRAGGLGYGYTF. Full variable domain (rest looked up from reference TRBV5-1 and TRBJ1-2): KAGVTQTPRYLIKTRGQQVTLSCSPISGHRSVSWYQQTPGQGLQFLFEYFSETQRNKGNFPGRFSGRQFSNSRSEMNVSTLELGDSALYLCASSLRAGGLGYGYTFGSGTRLTVV.

The chain employs TRBV12-3 or TRBV12-4 and TRBJ2-3, with 8 bases lining up with TRBD1. The ends lost 4 bases at V and 2 bases at J; junction bases unmatched: 14. This CDR3 region has 18 residues. The CDR3 spells CASSWGALRGRDTDTQYF. CDR3 bases: TGTGCCAGCAGTTGGGGAGCCCTCAGGGGGCGTGACACAGATACGCAGTATTTT.

This clonotype was seen just once. The chain uses TRBV6-2 or TRBV6-3 and TRBJ2-3; 7 nucleotides align to TRBD1. V was clipped by 3 bases and J by 5 bases; unmatched bases: 14. The CDR3 runs 17 residues. The germline V gene has CDR1 MNHEY and CDR2 SVGEGT. The CDR3: CASSYSGTEGVLDTQYF. Here the CDR3 DNA reads TGTGCCAGCAGTTATTCCGGGACAGAAGGGGTCCTAGATACGCAGTATTTT.

The chain couples TRBV5-4 to TRBJ2-4; possibly TRBD2 for D (6 bases). The CDR3 is made up of 15 amino acids. V lost 2 bases to trimming and J lost 1 base, with 10 bases between them. CDR1 is SGHNT, CDR2 YYREEE, per germline (reference sequence). For the CDR3, the DNA is TGTGCCAGCAGCTTATGGGGGGAGGCCAAAAACATTCAGTACTTC. This encodes CASSLWGEAKNIQYF.

DNA of the CDR3: TGTGCCAGCAGTTTTGGGGGTAAAAATTCACCCCTCCACTTT. It translates to CASSFGGKNSPLHF. V usage is TRBV12-3 or TRBV12-4 and J usage is TRBJ1-6; possible D gene TRBD1, 5 bases. Deletions cut 3 bases from V and 7 bases from J, with 10 bases between. CDR3 length: 14 residues.

This rearrangement joins TRBV7-8 to TRBJ2-6; the D gene is possibly TRBD1 (5 bases). Per germline, CDR1 SGHVS and CDR2 FQNEAQ. The V end was cut by 2 bases, the J end by 0 bases, with 11 bases between. CDR3 length equals 17 residues. CDR3 coding DNA: TGTGCCAGCAGCTTACGCGACAGTATCTCTGGGGCCAACGTCCTGACTTTC. Translated, it gives CASSLRDSISGANVLTF.

The chain combines TRBV30 with TRBJ2-3; tentative D call: TRBD1 (5 bases). Germline V gene data show CDR1 as GTSNPN and CDR2 as SVGIG (reference sequence). Trimming stripped 5 bases from V and 3 bases from J, with 15 bases between. CDR3 size: 14 residues. The CDR3 bases are TGTGCCTGGGGCAAAAATCAGGGAACAGATACGCAGTATTTT. This sequence encodes CAWGKNQGTDTQYF.

This chain uses TRBV6-6 with TRBJ1-1; D is undetermined. Between the trimmed V and J ends, which lost 2 bases and 10 bases, there was a span of 11 bases. The CDR3 has 12 amino acids. Germline assignment: CDR1 MNHNY and CDR2 SVGAGI (reference sequence). The CDR3, as DNA: TGTGCCAGCAGTTACAGGGATACGGGAGCTTTCTTT. It translates to CASSYRDTGAFF.

The rearrangement joins TRBV4-1 to TRBJ2-1; the D is unclear. This CDR3 spans 15 amino acids. Germline CDR1 reads MGHRA; CDR2 reads YSYEKL. V lost 1 base, J lost 2 bases, and 9 bases lay in between. The CDR3, as DNA: TGCGCCAGCAGCCAAGTTAGTGGGGCCTACAATGAGCAGTTCTTC. It is translated as CASSQVSGAYNEQFF.

J is TRBJ2-2 and V is TRBV7-9; D is unclear. Germline V gene sequence: CDR1 SEHNR, CDR2 FQNEAQ (reference sequence). V was clipped by 7 bases and J by 3 bases, with 15 bases between them. This CDR3 has 15 amino acids. CDR3 residues: CASKGIWGDTGELFF. The CDR3 DNA follows: TGTGCCAGCAAGGGAATTTGGGGTGACACCGGGGAGCTGTTTTTT.

The V gene is TRBV9, the J gene TRBJ2-7, with D hard to call. CDR3 length: 14 residues. The V end was cut by 0 bases, the J end by 2 bases, with 9 bases between. Germline assignment: CDR1 SGDLS and CDR2 YYNGEE. CDR3 in amino acids: CASSVAAHPYEQYF. CDR3 in DNA: TGTGCCAGCAGCGTAGCTGCACACCCCTACGAGCAGTACTTC. The full variable domain, in which reference TRBV9 and TRBJ2-7 provide the parts outside the CDR3, is DSGVTQTPKHLITATGQRVTLRCSPRSGDLSVYWYQQSLDQGLQFLIQYYNGEERAKGNILERFSAQQFPDLHSELNLSSLELGDSALYFCASSVAAHPYEQYFGPGTRLTVT.

The chain uses TRBV29-1 and TRBJ1-2, with unresolved D. This CDR3 is 12 amino acids long. With 2 bases removed from V and 8 bases from J, the gap between germline ends came to 12 bases. Germline V gene data show CDR1 as SQVTM and CDR2 as ANQGSEA. The CDR3 region has the DNA TGCAGCGTTGAATCCCTGGTAACGGGCTACACCTTC. Protein sequence: CSVESLVTGYTF.

CDR3 loop: CASSPRQNEQFF. The CDR3 bases are TGTGCCAGTAGTCCTCGACAGAATGAGCAGTTCTTC. This sequence joins TRBV19 and TRBJ2-1; weak D call: TRBD1 (5 bases). The CDR3 has 12 residues. Germline-derived CDR1 and CDR2 are LNHDA and SQIVND (reference sequence). Between the trimmed V and J ends, which lost 5 bases and 7 bases, there was a span of 9 bases. The variable domain in full, completed from reference TRBV19 and TRBJ2-1, reads DGGITQSPKYLFRKEGQNVTLSCEQNLNHDAMYWYRQDPGQGLRLIYYSQIVNDFQKGDIAEGYSVSREKKESFPLTVTSAQKNPTAFYLCASSPRQNEQFFGPGTRLTVL.